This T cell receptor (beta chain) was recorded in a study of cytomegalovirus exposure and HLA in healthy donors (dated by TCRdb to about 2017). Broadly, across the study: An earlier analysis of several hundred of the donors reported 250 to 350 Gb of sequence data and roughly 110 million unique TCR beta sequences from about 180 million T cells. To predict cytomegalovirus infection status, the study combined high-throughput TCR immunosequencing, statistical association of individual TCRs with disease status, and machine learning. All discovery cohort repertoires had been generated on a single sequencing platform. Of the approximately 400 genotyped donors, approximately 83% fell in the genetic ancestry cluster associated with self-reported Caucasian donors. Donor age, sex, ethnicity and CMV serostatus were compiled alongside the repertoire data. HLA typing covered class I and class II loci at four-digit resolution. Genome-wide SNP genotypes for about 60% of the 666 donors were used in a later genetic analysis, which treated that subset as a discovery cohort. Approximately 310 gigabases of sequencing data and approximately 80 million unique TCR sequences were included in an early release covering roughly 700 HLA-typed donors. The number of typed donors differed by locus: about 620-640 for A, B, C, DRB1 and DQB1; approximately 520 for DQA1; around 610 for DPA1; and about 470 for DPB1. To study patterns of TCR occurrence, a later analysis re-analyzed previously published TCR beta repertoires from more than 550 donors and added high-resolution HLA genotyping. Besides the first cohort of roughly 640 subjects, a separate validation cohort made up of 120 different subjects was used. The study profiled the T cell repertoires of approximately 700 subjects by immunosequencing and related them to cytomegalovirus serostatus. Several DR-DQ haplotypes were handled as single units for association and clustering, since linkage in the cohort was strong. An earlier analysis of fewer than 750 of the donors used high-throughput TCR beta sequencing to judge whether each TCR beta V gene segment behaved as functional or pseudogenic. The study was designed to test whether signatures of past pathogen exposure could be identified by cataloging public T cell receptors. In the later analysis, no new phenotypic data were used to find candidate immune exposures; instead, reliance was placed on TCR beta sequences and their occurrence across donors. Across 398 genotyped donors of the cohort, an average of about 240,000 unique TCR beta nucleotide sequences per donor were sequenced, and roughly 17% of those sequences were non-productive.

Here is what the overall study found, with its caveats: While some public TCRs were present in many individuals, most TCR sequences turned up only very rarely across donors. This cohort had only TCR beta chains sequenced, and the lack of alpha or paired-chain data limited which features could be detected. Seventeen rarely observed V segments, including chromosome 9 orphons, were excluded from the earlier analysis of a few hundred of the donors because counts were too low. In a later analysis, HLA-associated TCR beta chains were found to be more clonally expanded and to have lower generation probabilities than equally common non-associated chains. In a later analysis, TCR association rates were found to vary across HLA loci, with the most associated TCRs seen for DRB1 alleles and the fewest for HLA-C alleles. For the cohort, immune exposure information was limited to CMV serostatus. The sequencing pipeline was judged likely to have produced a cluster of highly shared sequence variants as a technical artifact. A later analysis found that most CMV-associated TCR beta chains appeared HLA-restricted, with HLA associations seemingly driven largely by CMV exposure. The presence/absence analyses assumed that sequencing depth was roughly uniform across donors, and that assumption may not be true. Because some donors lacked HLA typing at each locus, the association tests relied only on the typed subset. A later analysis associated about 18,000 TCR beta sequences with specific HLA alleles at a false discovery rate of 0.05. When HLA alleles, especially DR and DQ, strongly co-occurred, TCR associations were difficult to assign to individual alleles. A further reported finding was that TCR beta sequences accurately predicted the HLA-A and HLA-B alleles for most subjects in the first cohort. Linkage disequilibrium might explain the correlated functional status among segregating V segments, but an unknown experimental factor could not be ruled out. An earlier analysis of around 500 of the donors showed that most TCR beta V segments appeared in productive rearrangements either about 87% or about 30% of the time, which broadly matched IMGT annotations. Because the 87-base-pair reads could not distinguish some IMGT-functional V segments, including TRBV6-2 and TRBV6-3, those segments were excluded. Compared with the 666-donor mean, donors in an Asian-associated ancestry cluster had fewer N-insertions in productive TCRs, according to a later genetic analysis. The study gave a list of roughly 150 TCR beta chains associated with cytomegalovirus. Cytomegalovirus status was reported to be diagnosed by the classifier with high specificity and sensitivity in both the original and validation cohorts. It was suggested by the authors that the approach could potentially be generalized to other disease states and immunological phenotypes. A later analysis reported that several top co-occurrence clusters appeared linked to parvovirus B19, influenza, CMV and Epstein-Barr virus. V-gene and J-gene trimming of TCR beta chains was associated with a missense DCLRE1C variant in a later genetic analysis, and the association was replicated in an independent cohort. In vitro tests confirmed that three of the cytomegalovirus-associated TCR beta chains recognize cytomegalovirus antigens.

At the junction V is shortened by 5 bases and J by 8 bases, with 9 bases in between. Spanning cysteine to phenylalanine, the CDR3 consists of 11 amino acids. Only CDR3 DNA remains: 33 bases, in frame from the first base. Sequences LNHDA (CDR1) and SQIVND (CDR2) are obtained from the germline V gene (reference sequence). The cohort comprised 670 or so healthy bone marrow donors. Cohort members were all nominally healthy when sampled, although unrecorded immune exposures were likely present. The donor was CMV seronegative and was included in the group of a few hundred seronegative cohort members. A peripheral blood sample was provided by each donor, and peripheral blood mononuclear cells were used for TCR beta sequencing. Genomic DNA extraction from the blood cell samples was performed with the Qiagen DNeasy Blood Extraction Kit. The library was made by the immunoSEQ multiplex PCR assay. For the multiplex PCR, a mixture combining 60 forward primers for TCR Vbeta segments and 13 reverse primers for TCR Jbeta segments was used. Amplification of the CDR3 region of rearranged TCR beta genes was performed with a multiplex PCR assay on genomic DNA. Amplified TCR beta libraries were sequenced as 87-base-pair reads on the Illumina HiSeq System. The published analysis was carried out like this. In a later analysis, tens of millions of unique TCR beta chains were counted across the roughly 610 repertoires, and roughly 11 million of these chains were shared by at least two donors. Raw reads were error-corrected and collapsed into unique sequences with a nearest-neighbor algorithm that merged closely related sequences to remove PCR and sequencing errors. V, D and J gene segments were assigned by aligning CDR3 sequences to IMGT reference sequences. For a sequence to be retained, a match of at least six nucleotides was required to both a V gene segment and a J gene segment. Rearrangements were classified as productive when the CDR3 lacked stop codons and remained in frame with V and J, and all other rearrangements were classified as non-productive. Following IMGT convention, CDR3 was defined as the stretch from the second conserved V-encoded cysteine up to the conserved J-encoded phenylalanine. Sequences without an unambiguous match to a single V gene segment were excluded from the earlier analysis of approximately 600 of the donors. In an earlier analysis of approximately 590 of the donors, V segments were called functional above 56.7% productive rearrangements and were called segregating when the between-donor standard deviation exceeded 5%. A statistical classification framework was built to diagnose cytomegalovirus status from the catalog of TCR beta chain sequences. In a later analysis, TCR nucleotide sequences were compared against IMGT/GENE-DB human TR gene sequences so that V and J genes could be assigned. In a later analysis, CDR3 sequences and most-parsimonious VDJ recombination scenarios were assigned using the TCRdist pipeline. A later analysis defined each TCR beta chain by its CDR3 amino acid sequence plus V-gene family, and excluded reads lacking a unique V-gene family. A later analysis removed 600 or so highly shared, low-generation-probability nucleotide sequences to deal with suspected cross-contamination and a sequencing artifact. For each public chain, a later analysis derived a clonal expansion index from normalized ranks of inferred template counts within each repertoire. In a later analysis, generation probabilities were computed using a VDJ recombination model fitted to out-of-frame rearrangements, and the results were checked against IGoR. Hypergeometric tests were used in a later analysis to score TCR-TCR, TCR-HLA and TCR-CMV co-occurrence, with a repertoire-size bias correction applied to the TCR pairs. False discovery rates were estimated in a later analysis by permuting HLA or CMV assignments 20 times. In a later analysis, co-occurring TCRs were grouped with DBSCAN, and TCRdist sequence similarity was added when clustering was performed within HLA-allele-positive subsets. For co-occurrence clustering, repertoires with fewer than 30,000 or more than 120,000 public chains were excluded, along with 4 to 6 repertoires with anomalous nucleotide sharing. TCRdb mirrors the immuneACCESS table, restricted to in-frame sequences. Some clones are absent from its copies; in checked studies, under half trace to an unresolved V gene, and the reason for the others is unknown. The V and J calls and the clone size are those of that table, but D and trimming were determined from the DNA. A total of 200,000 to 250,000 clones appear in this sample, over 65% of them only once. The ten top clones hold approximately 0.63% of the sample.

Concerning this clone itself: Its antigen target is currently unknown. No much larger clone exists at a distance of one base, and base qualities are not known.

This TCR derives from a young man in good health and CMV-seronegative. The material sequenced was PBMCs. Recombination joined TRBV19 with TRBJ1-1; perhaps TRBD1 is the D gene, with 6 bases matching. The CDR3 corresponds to CASSERGEAFF. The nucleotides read TGTGCCAGTAGTGAAAGGGGGGAAGCTTTCTTT.